This record covers a single T cell receptor beta chain. This entry is derived from a study of blood T cell repertoires in COVID-19. On the study more broadly: There were acute and convalescent COVID-19 samples, and they came from the United States, Italy and Spain.

The table came from immunoSEQ multiplex PCR; TCRdb's copy has only in-frame clones and leaves some out. The sample comprises around 260,000 clones, about 86% of which are singletons, and approximately 15% rests with the top ten. CDR1 and CDR2 from the germline V gene are SGHDT and YYEEEE. V lost 4 bases and J lost 3; bases outside the gene matches: 5. This CDR3 is built from 14 residues. Followed over time, Seattle patients had been enrolled while infection was active. The receptor was isolated from a person between 65 and 80 years old with COVID-19, enrolled during active disease. The sequenced sample consisted of peripheral blood. The V call is TRBV5-6, the J call TRBJ1-2; 8 bases are a match to TRBD1. DNA for the CDR3: TGTGCCAGCAGCCAAATGACAGGGGACTATGGCTACACCTTC. Translation: CASSQMTGDYGYTF.